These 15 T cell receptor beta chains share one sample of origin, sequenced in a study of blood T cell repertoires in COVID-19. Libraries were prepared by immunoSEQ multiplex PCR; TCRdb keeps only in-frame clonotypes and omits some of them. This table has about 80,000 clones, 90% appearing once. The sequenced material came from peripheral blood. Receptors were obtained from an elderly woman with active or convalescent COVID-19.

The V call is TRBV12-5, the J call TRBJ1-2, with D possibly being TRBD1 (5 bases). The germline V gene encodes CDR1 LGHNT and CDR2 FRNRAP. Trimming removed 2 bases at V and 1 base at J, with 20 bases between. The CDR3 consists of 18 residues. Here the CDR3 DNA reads TGTGCTAGTGGTTTGCGGCAGGGATCGTTCCCGGATAACTATGGCTACACCTTC. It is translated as CASGLRQGSFPDNYGYTF.

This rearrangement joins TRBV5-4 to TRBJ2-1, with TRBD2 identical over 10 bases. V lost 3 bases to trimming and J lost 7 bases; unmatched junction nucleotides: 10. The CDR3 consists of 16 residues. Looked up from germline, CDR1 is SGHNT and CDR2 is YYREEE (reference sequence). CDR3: CASSSPTSGIRNEQFF. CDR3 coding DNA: TGTGCCAGCAGCTCTCCTACTAGCGGGATCAGAAATGAGCAGTTCTTC.

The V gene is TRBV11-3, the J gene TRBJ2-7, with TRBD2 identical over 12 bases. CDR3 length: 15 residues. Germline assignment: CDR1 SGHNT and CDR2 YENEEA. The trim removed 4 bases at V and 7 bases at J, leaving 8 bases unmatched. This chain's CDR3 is CASSSGLAGRGEQYF. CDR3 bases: TGTGCCAGCAGCTCAGGACTAGCGGGAAGAGGAGAGCAGTACTTC.

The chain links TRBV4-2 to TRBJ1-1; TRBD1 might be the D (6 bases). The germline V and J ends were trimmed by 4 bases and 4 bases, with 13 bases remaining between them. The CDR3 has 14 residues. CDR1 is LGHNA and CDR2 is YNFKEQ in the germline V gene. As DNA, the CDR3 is TGTGCCAGCAGCCCGGAGAAAGGGGGCACTGAAGCTTTCTTT. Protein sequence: CASSPEKGGTEAFF.

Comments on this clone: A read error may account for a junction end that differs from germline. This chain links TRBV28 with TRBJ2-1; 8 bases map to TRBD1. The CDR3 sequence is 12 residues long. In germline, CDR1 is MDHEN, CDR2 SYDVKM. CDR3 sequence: CASSSQGAPPLF. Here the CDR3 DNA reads TGTGCCAGCAGTTCGCAGGGGGCCCCCCCGCTCTTC.

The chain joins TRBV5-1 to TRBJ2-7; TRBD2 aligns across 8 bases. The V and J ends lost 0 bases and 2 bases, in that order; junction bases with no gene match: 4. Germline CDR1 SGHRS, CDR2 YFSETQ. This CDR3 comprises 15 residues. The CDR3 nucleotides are TGCGCCAGCAGCTTGGGAGGACTAGCCACCTACGAGCAGTACTTC. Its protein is CASSLGGLATYEQYF.

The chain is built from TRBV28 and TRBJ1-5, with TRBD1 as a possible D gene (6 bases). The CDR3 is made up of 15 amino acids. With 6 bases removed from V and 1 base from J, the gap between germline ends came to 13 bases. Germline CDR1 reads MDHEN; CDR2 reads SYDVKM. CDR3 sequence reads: CASRPPRGSNQPQHF. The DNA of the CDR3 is TGTGCCAGCAGGCCCCCCAGGGGAAGCAATCAGCCCCAGCATTTT.

Here the CDR3 reads CASSTMEGAPYEQYF. The CDR3 bases are TGTGCCAGTAGTACAATGGAGGGCGCCCCCTACGAGCAGTACTTC. This chain links TRBV19 with TRBJ2-7, with TRBD2 as a possible D gene (6 bases). In germline, CDR1 is LNHDA, CDR2 SQIVND (reference sequence). The ends were cut back, 4 bases at V and 2 bases at J, with 15 bases in the middle. This CDR3 is 15 amino acids long.

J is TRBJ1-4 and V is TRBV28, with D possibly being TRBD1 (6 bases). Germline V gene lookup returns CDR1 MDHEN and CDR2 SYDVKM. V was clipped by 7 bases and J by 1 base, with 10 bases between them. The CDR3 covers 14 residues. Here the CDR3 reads CASKKQGTNEKLFF. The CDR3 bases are TGTGCCAGCAAGAAACAGGGAACTAATGAAAAACTGTTTTTT.

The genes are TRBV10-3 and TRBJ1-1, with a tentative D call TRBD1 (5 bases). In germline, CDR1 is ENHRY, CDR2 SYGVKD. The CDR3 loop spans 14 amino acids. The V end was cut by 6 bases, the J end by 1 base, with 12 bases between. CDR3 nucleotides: TGTGCCATCAGGGCGGCGGGGCCGAACACTGAAGCTTTCTTT. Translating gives CAIRAAGPNTEAFF.

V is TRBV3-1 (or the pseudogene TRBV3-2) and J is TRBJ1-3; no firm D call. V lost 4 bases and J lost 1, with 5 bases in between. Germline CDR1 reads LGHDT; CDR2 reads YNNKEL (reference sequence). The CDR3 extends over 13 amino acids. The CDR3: CASSRGSGNTIYF. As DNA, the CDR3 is TGTGCCAGCAGCCGAGGATCTGGAAACACCATATATTTT.

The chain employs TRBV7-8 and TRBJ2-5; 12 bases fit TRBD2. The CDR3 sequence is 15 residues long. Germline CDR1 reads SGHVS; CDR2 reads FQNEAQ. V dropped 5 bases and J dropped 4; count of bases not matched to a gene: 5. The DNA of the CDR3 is TGTGCCAGCAGCCCTCTGGGACTAGCGGGAGAGACCCAGTACTTC. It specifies CASSPLGLAGETQYF.

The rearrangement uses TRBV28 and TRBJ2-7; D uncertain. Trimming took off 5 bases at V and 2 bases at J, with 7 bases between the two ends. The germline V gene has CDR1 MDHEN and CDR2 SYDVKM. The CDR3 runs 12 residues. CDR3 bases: TGTGCCAGCAGTCTTGTCCCCTACGAGCAGTACTTC. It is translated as CASSLVPYEQYF. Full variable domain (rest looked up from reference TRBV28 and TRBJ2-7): DVKVTQSSRYLVKRTGEKVFLECVQDMDHENMFWYRQDPGLGLRLIYFSYDVKMKEKGDIPEGYSVSREKKERFSLILESASTNQTSMYLCASSLVPYEQYFGPGTRLTVT.

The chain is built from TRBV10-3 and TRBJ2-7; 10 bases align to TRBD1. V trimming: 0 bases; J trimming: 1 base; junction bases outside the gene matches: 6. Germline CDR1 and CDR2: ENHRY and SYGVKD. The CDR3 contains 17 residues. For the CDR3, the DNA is TGTGCCATCAGTGAGTCAGGCAGGGACAGGGGTTCCTACGAGCAGTACTTC. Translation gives CAISESGRDRGSYEQYF.

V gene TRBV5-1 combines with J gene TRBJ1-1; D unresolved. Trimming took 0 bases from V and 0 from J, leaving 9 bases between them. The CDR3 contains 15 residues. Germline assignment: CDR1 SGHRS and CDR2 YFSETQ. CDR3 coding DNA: TGCGCCAGCAGCTTGGACAGCCCCATGAACACTGAAGCTTTCTTT. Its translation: CASSLDSPMNTEAFF.